This TCR beta chain was identified in a study of cytomegalovirus exposure and HLA in healthy donors (dated by TCRdb to the late 2010s). For the wider study: According to an earlier analysis of a few hundred of the donors, 150 million to 200 million T cells yielded over 100 million unique TCR beta sequences and about 300 Gb of sequence data. About 280 gigabases of sequencing data and tens of millions of unique TCR sequences were included in an early release covering over 600 HLA-typed donors. Of the roughly 400 genotyped donors, approximately 83% fell in the genetic ancestry cluster associated with self-reported Caucasian donors. The study aimed to test whether signatures of past pathogen exposure could be identified by cataloging public T cell receptors. The study profiled the T cell repertoires of under 700 subjects by immunosequencing and related them to cytomegalovirus serostatus. Along with the roughly 670-subject first cohort, a separate validation cohort of over a hundred different subjects was used. To predict cytomegalovirus infection status, the study combined high-throughput TCR immunosequencing, statistical association of individual TCRs with disease status, and machine learning. To study patterns of TCR occurrence, a later analysis re-analyzed previously published TCR beta repertoires from 550 to 800 donors and added high-resolution HLA genotyping. Rather than drawing on any new phenotypic data, the later analysis identified candidate immune exposures from TCR beta sequences and the way those sequences occurred across donors. An earlier analysis of 587 of the donors used high-throughput TCR beta sequencing to judge whether each TCR beta V gene segment behaved as functional or pseudogenic. Donor age, sex, ethnicity and CMV serostatus were collected together with the repertoire data. Genome-wide SNP genotypes for about 55% of the 666 donors were used in a later genetic analysis, which treated that subset as a discovery cohort. All discovery cohort repertoires had been generated using a single sequencing platform. Class I and class II HLA loci were covered by the typing at four-digit resolution. Typing coverage differed by locus: A, B, C, DRB1 and DQB1 were typed in roughly 620-640 donors, DQA1 in about 560, DPA1 in over 600, and DPB1 in approximately 450. Because of strong linkage in the cohort, roughly five DR-DQ haplotypes were treated as single units for association and clustering. Across 300 to 500 genotyped donors of the cohort, an average of about 250,000 unique TCR beta nucleotide sequences per donor were sequenced, and roughly 17% of those sequences were non-productive. Broader findings and caveats from the paper: A further reported finding was that TCR beta sequences accurately predicted the HLA-A and HLA-B alleles for most subjects in the first cohort. A few of the identified cytomegalovirus-associated TCR beta chains were confirmed in vitro to be specific for cytomegalovirus antigens. A later genetic analysis reported fewer N-insertions in productive TCRs among donors in an Asian-associated ancestry cluster than the roughly 700-donor mean. This cohort had only TCR beta chains sequenced, and the lack of alpha or paired-chain data limited which features could be detected. Because the 87-base-pair reads could not distinguish some IMGT-functional V segments, including TRBV6-2 and TRBV6-3, those segments were excluded. Strong co-occurrence of HLA alleles, especially DR and DQ, made assigning TCR associations to individual alleles difficult. The classifier was reported to diagnose cytomegalovirus status with high specificity and sensitivity in both the original cohort and the validation cohort. Correlated functional status among segregating V segments might be attributable to linkage disequilibrium, but an unknown experimental factor could not be ruled out. The presence/absence analyses assumed that sequencing depth was roughly uniform across donors, and that assumption may not be true. A later analysis associated around 16,000 TCR beta sequences with specific HLA alleles at a false discovery rate of 0.05. It was suggested by the authors that the approach could potentially be generalized to other disease states and immunological phenotypes. Because counts were too low, about 18 rarely observed V segments, including chromosome 9 orphons, were excluded from the earlier analysis of a few hundred of the donors. A later analysis found that most CMV-associated TCR beta chains appeared HLA-restricted, with HLA associations seemingly driven largely by CMV exposure. For the cohort, immune exposure information was limited to CMV serostatus. A total of roughly 160 TCR beta chains were listed by the study as associated with cytomegalovirus. A group of highly shared sequence variants was considered likely to be a technical artifact of the sequencing pipeline. Broadly in line with IMGT annotations, most TCR beta V segments showed up in productive rearrangements about 87% or about 30% of the time in an earlier analysis of 587 of the donors. Several of the top co-occurrence clusters appeared to be linked to parvovirus B19, influenza, CMV and Epstein-Barr virus, according to a later analysis. Across donors, most TCR sequences were observed very rarely, whereas some public TCRs were present in many individuals. In a later genetic analysis, a missense DCLRE1C variant was associated with V-gene and J-gene trimming of TCR beta chains, and the association was replicated in an independent cohort. A later analysis found that HLA-associated TCR beta chains were more clonally expanded and had lower generation probabilities than equally common non-associated chains. According to a later analysis, TCR association rates differed among HLA loci, with DRB1 alleles showing the most associated TCRs and HLA-C alleles showing the fewest. HLA typing was unavailable for some donors at each locus, so association tests used only the typed subset.

Concerning this clone: The antigen this receptor binds is unknown. No much larger clone exists at a distance of one base, and base qualities are not known.

Relative to germline, V is 5 bases shorter and J is 4 bases shorter, with 9 bases between their ends. The CDR3 numbers 13 residues from cysteine through phenylalanine. CDR3 DNA is the only sequence kept; it has 39 bases, read in frame from the first base. The germline V gene encodes CDR1 SGHTA and CDR2 FQGTGA. The cohort was made up of approximately 700 healthy bone marrow donors. At the time of sampling, all cohort members were nominally healthy, though unrecorded immune exposures were likely present. The donor tested CMV seronegative and was one of the 352 seronegative cohort members. A peripheral blood sample was collected from each donor, and TCR beta sequencing was performed on peripheral blood mononuclear cells. The Qiagen DNeasy Blood Extraction Kit was used to extract genomic DNA from the blood cell samples. Library construction relied on the immunoSEQ multiplex PCR assay. The multiplex PCR relied on a mix of 60 forward primers for TCR Vbeta segments and 13 reverse primers for TCR Jbeta segments. The CDR3 region of rearranged TCR beta genes was amplified from genomic DNA by a multiplex PCR assay. On the Illumina HiSeq System, the amplified TCR beta libraries were sequenced as 87-base-pair reads. In the original analysis: A later analysis counted tens of millions of unique TCR beta chains across the roughly 700 repertoires, and 9 million to 14 million of these chains were shared by at least two donors. To remove PCR and sequencing errors, raw reads were error-corrected and collapsed into unique sequences using a nearest-neighbor algorithm that merged closely related sequences. CDR3 sequences were aligned to IMGT reference sequences to assign V, D and J gene segments. For a sequence to be retained, at least a six-nucleotide match to both a V gene segment and a J gene segment was required. A rearrangement was called productive if the CDR3 had no stop codons and remained in frame with V and J, and every other rearrangement was called non-productive. Following IMGT convention, CDR3 was defined as the stretch from the second conserved V-encoded cysteine to the conserved J-encoded phenylalanine. The earlier analysis of about 640 of the donors excluded any sequence lacking an unambiguous match to a single V gene segment. An earlier analysis of 587 of the donors called V segments functional above 56.7% productive rearrangements and segregating when the between-donor standard deviation exceeded 5%. To diagnose cytomegalovirus status from the catalog of TCR beta chain sequences, a statistical classification framework was built. A later analysis assigned V and J genes by comparing TCR nucleotide sequences with IMGT/GENE-DB human TR gene sequences. In a later analysis, CDR3 sequences and most-parsimonious VDJ recombination scenarios were assigned using the TCRdist pipeline. In a later analysis, each TCR beta chain was defined by its CDR3 amino acid sequence together with its V-gene family, and reads lacking a unique V-gene family were excluded. To address suspected cross-contamination and a sequencing artifact, a later analysis removed over 500 highly shared, low-generation-probability nucleotide sequences. In a later analysis, a clonal expansion index was calculated for each public chain from normalized within-repertoire ranks of inferred template counts. Generation probabilities in a later analysis came from a VDJ recombination model fitted to out-of-frame rearrangements, and those results were checked against IGoR. Hypergeometric tests were used in a later analysis to score TCR-TCR, TCR-HLA and TCR-CMV co-occurrence, with a repertoire-size bias correction applied to the TCR pairs. In a later analysis, false discovery rates were estimated by permuting HLA or CMV assignments 20 times. In a later analysis, co-occurring TCRs were grouped using DBSCAN, and TCRdist sequence similarity was added for clustering within HLA-allele-positive subsets. Repertoires with fewer than 30,000 or more than 120,000 public chains were left out of co-occurrence clustering, as were about five repertoires with anomalous nucleotide sharing. Sourced from immuneACCESS, this table was stored by TCRdb with only in-frame sequences that have V and J called. A share of the clones is absent; for the studies checked, an unresolved V gene accounts for under half, and the remainder has no known explanation. V and J calls and clone size follow that table, whereas D and trimming were derived from the DNA. This sample gives about 110,000 clones in total; about 86% of them show up just once. The ten top clones hold more than 1.5% of the sample.

The sequence is built from TRBV7-3 and TRBJ1-3, with TRBD1 perhaps the D gene, on 5 matching bases. Sequenced material: PBMCs. The source of this sequence is a man aged 35 to 55 in good health and CMV-seronegative. The DNA is TGTGCCAGCAGCGTCGACAGAGGAAACACCATATATTTT. Its coded protein is CASSVDRGNTIYF.